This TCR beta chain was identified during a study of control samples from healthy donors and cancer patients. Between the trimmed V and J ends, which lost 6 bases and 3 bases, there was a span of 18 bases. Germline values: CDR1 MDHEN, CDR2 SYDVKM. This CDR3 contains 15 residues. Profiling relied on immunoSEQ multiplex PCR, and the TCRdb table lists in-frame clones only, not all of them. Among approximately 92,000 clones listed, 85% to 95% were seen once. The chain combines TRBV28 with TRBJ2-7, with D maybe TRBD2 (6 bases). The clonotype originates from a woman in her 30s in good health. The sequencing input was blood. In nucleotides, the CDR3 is TGTGCCAGCAGCTCCTCCGGGACTGCCGACTACGAGCAGTACTTC. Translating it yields CASSSSGTADYEQYF.